Listed below are T cell receptor beta chains from one sample, sequenced in a study of molecular identifiers for immune sequencing clone quantification. TCRdb called the PCR reads again in MiXCR, with one record for every CDR3 protein. The table includes about 510,000 distinct CDR3 sequences, less than 30% detected once. The sequenced sample was naive CD8+ T cells from blood, with Jurkat cell RNA spiked in. These receptors were taken from a human donor in good health. Some libraries in this study had Jurkat cell RNA spiked in. Each CDR3 is given with its conserved first and last residue. The D gene is left open where the match is weak. For some rows the clone size is stated as once, few or many, or as a class when expanded; others skip it.

clone size: NA; J gene: TRBJ1-1; D gene: TRBD1; V gene: TRBV28; CDR3 protein: CAIGTGVGGTEAFF; CDR3 DNA: TGTGCCATCGGGACAGGGGTTGGGGGCACTGAAGCTTTCTTT
clone size: few; J gene: TRBJ1-2; D gene: NA; V gene: TRBV18; CDR3 protein: CASSPEGPSYGYTF; CDR3 DNA: TGTGCCAGCTCACCCGAAGGTCCATCCTATGGCTACACCTTC
clone size: NA; J gene: TRBJ2-7; D gene: TRBD2; V gene: TRBV6-2/TRBV6-3; CDR3 protein: CASSMGLAGSDEQYF; CDR3 DNA: TGTGCCAGCAGCATGGGACTAGCGGGAAGCGACGAGCAGTACTTC
clone size: few; J gene: TRBJ2-1; D gene: NA; V gene: TRBV7-6; CDR3 protein: CASSLYQRPGFNEQFF; CDR3 DNA: TGTGCCAGCAGCTTATATCAGCGCCCAGGTTTCAATGAGCAGTTCTTC
clone size: many; J gene: TRBJ1-1; D gene: NA; V gene: TRBV30; CDR3 protein: CAWSVRTENTEAFF; CDR3 DNA: TGTGCCTGGAGTGTACGGACAGAGAACACTGAAGCTTTCTTT
clone size: many; J gene: TRBJ2-7; D gene: NA; V gene: TRBV7-9; CDR3 protein: CASSLGLGYEQYF; CDR3 DNA: TGTGCCAGCAGTTTAGGGTTGGGGTACGAGCAGTACTTC
clone size: once; J gene: TRBJ1-1; D gene: NA; V gene: TRBV15; CDR3 protein: CATSSARDLRGTEAFF; CDR3 DNA: TGTGCCACCAGCAGTGCCCGGGACCTAAGGGGCACTGAAGCTTTCTTT
clone size: NA; J gene: TRBJ1-1; D gene: TRBD1; V gene: TRBV7-2; CDR3 protein: CASSPHQGAWSTEAFF; CDR3 DNA: TGTGCCAGCAGCCCACACCAGGGGGCCTGGAGCACTGAAGCTTTCTTT
clone size: NA; J gene: TRBJ2-2; D gene: TRBD1; V gene: TRBV6-5; CDR3 protein: CASRLGQTNTGELFF; CDR3 DNA: TGTGCCAGCAGACTGGGACAGACTAACACCGGGGAGCTGTTTTTT
clone size: NA; J gene: TRBJ2-2; D gene: NA; V gene: TRBV6-2/TRBV6-3; CDR3 protein: CASSYSPANLNTGELFF; CDR3 DNA: TGTGCCAGCAGTTACTCCCCAGCCAATTTGAACACCGGGGAGCTGTTTTTT
clone size: NA; J gene: TRBJ2-2; D gene: NA; V gene: TRBV30; CDR3 protein: CAWSGGAGGELVF; CDR3 DNA: TGTGCCTGGAGTGGGGGGGCCGGCGGGGAGCTGGTTTTT
clone size: many; J gene: TRBJ2-3; D gene: TRBD1; V gene: TRBV4-3; CDR3 protein: CASSQGTGGRTDTQYF; CDR3 DNA: TGCGCCAGCAGCCAGGGGACAGGGGGCCGCACAGATACGCAGTATTTT
clone size: NA; J gene: TRBJ2-3; D gene: NA; V gene: TRBV15; CDR3 protein: CATSRERLTTDTQYF; CDR3 DNA: TGTGCCACCAGCAGAGAACGGTTGACAACAGATACGCAGTATTTT
clone size: many; J gene: TRBJ2-7; D gene: NA; V gene: TRBV19; CDR3 protein: CASSIGYEQYF; CDR3 DNA: TGTGCCAGCAGCATTGGGTACGAGCAGTACTTC
clone size: NA; J gene: TRBJ2-3; D gene: TRBD2; V gene: TRBV7-9; CDR3 protein: CASSPLGGGADTQYF; CDR3 DNA: TGTGCCAGCAGCCCCCTAGGCGGGGGGGCAGATACGCAGTATTTT
clone size: few; J gene: TRBJ2-5; D gene: NA; V gene: TRBV4-3; CDR3 protein: CASSQEAGEAQYF; CDR3 DNA: TGCGCCAGCAGCCAAGAGGCCGGAGAGGCCCAGTACTTC
clone size: NA; J gene: TRBJ2-7; D gene: NA; V gene: TRBV10-3; CDR3 protein: CAISLPLGPPTSEQYF; CDR3 DNA: TGTGCCATCAGTTTGCCCCTGGGGCCGCCTACGAGCGAGCAGTACTTC
clone size: few; J gene: TRBJ2-1; D gene: NA; V gene: TRBV7-9; CDR3 protein: CASCWDNNNEQFF; CDR3 DNA: TGTGCCAGCTGCTGGGACAACAACAATGAGCAGTTCTTC
clone size: many; J gene: TRBJ2-2; D gene: NA; V gene: TRBV29-1; CDR3 protein: CSVTSANTGELFF; CDR3 DNA: TGCAGCGTAACAAGCGCGAACACCGGGGAGCTGTTTTTT
clone size: NA; J gene: TRBJ2-5; D gene: NA; V gene: TRBV19; CDR3 protein: CASSIQGRETQYF; CDR3 DNA: TGTGCCAGTAGTATCCAGGGGAGAGAGACCCAGTACTTC
clone size: few; J gene: TRBJ1-5; D gene: NA; V gene: TRBV28; CDR3 protein: CASSLIGNSYSNQPQHF; CDR3 DNA: TGTGCCAGCAGTTTAATCGGGAATAGTTATAGCAATCAGCCCCAGCATTTT
clone size: once; J gene: TRBJ1-5; D gene: NA; V gene: TRBV2; CDR3 protein: CASSKNRDSNQPQHF; CDR3 DNA: TGTGCCAGCAGTAAGAACCGGGACAGCAATCAGCCCCAGCATTTT
clone size: NA; J gene: TRBJ2-7; D gene: TRBD2; V gene: TRBV10-2; CDR3 protein: CASSDLAAGGPYEQYF; CDR3 DNA: TGCGCCAGCAGTGATTTGGCAGCGGGGGGGCCCTACGAGCAGTACTTC
clone size: NA; J gene: TRBJ1-5; D gene: TRBD1; V gene: TRBV24-1; CDR3 protein: CATSDVPGQGMISNQPQHF; CDR3 DNA: TGTGCCACCAGTGATGTACCGGGACAGGGGATGATTAGCAATCAGCCCCAGCATTTT
clone size: few; J gene: TRBJ2-7; D gene: TRBD1; V gene: TRBV19; CDR3 protein: CASQDRGAYEQYF; CDR3 DNA: TGTGCCAGCCAAGACAGGGGGGCCTACGAGCAGTACTTC
clone size: many; J gene: TRBJ1-5; D gene: NA; V gene: TRBV7-8; CDR3 protein: CASSLHRVSNQPQHF; CDR3 DNA: TGTGCCAGCAGCTTGCACAGGGTTAGTAATCAGCCCCAGCATTTT
clone size: NA; J gene: TRBJ2-5; D gene: NA; V gene: TRBV5-3; CDR3 protein: CASSLALPKETQYF; CDR3 DNA: TGTGCCAGCAGCTTGGCTCTCCCTAAAGAGACCCAGTACTTC
clone size: NA; J gene: TRBJ2-3; D gene: NA; V gene: TRBV20-1; CDR3 protein: CSAWGEPSTDTQYF; CDR3 DNA: TGCAGTGCCTGGGGGGAACCTAGCACAGATACGCAGTATTTT
clone size: NA; J gene: TRBJ2-4; D gene: TRBD2; V gene: TRBV3-1; CDR3 protein: CASSQTRPSGRARNIQYF; CDR3 DNA: TGTGCCAGCAGCCAAACCCGCCCTAGCGGGAGGGCGAGAAACATTCAGTACTTC
clone size: NA; J gene: TRBJ2-7; D gene: TRBD2; V gene: TRBV7-2; CDR3 protein: CASSFGLAGGCEQYF; CDR3 DNA: TGTGCCAGCAGCTTTGGACTGGCGGGAGGGTGCGAGCAGTACTTC
clone size: NA; J gene: TRBJ2-7; D gene: TRBD2; V gene: TRBV9; CDR3 protein: CASSPGTRADYEQYF; CDR3 DNA: TGTGCCAGCAGCCCAGGGACTAGAGCCGACTACGAGCAGTACTTC
clone size: NA; J gene: TRBJ2-1; D gene: NA; V gene: TRBV6-5; CDR3 protein: CASSYSVGPINEQFF; CDR3 DNA: TGTGCCAGCAGTTACAGTGTTGGGCCCATAAATGAGCAGTTCTTC